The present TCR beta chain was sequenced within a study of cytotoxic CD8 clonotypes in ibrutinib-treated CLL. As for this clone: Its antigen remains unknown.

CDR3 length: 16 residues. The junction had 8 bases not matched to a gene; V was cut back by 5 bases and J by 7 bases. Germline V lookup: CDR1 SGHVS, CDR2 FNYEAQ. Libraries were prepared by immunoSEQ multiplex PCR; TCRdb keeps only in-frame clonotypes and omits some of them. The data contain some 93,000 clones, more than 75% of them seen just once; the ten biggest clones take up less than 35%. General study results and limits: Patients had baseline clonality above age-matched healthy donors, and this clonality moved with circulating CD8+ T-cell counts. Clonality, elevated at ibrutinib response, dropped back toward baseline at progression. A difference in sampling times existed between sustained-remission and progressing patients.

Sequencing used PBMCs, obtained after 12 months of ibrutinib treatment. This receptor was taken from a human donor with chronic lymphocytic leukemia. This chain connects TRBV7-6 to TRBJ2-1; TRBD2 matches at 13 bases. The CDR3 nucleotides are TGTGCCAGCAGCCAGCGACTAGCGGGGGGCGGAAATGAGCAGTTCTTC. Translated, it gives CASSQRLAGGGNEQFF.